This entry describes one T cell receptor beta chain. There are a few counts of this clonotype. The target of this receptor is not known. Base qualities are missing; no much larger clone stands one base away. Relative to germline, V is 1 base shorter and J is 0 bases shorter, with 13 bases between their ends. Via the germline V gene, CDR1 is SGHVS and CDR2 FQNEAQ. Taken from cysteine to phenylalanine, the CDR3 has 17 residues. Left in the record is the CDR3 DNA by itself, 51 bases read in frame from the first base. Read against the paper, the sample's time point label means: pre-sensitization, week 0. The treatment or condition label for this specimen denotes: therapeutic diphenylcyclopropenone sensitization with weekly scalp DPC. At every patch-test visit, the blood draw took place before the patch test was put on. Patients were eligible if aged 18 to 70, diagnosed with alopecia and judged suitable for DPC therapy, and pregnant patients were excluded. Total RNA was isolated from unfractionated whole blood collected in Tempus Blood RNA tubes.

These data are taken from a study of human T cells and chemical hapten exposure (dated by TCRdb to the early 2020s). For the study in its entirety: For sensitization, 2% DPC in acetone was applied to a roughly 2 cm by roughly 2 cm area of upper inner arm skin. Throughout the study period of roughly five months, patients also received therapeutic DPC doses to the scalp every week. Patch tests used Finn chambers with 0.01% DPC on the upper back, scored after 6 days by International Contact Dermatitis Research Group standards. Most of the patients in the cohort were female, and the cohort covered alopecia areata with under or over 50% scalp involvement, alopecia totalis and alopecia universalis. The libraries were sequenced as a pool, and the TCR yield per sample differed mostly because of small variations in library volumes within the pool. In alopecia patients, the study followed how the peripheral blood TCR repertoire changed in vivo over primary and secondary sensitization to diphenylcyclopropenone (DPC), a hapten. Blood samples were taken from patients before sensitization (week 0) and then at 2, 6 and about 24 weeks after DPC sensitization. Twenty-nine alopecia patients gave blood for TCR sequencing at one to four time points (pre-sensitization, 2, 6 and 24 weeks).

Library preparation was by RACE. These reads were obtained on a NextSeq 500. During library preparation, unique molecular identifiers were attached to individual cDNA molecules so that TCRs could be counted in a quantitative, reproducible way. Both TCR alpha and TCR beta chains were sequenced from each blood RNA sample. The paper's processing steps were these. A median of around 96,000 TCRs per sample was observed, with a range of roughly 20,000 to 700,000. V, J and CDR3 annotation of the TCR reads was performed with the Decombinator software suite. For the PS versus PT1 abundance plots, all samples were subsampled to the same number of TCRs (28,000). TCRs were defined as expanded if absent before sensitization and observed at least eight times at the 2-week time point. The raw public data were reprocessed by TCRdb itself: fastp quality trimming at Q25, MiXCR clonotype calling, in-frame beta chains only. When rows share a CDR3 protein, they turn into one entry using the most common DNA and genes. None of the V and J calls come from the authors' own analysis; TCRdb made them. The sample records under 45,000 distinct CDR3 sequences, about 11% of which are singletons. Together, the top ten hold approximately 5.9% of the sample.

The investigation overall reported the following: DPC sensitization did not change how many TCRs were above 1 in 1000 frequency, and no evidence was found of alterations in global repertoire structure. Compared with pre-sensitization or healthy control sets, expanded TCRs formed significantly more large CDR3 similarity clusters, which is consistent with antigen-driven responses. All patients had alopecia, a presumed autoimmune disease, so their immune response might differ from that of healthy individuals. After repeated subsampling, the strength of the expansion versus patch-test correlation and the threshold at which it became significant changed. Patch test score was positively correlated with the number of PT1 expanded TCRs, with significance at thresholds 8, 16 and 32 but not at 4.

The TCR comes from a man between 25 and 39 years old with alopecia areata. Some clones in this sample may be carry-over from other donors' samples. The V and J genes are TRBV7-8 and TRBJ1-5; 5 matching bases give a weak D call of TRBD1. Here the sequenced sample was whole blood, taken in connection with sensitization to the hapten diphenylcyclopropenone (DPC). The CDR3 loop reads CASSLGPGRISNQPQHF. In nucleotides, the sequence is TGTGCCAGCAGCTTAGGACCAGGGAGGATTAGCAATCAGCCCCAGCATTTT.